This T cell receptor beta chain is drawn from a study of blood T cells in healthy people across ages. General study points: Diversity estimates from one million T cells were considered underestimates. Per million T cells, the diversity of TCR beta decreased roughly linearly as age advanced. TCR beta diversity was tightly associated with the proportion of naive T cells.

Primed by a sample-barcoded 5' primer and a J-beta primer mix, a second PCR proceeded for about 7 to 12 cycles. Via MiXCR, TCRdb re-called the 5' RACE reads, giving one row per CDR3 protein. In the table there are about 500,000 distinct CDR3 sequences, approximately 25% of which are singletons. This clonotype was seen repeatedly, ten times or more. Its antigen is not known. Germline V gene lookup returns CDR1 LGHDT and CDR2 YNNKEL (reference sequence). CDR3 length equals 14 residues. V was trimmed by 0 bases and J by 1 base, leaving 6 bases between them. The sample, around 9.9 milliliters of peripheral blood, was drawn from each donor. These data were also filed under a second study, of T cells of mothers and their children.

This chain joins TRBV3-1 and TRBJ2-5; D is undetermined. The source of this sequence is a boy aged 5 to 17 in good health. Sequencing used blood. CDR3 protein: CASSQEGPQETQYF. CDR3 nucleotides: TGTGCCAGCAGCCAAGAGGGCCCCCAAGAGACCCAGTACTTC.